The 3 T cell receptor beta chains below come from one sample, sequenced in a study of cytomegalovirus exposure and HLA in healthy donors. In the PCR, 60 Vbeta and 13 Jbeta primers were used. Sequencing was performed with immunoSEQ multiplex PCR; in TCRdb, only in-frame clones are kept and a portion is missing. Altogether hundreds of thousands of clones are present, 70% to 90% being singletons, with the ten largest covering 2% to 3%. The sequenced sample was PBMCs. Receptors were obtained from a woman younger than 35 in good health and CMV-seronegative.

This chain connects TRBV29-1 to TRBJ1-1, with D possibly matching TRBD1 (5 bases). Trimming removed 7 bases at V and 1 base at J, with 16 bases between. Germline CDR1 and CDR2: SQVTM and ANQGSEA. CDR3 length: 14 amino acids. The CDR3 sequence: CSAWGGLTNTEAFF. The CDR3 DNA reads as TGCAGCGCCTGGGGGGGGTTAACGAACACTGAAGCTTTCTTT.

The J gene is TRBJ2-7, the V gene TRBV6-5; 8 bases align to TRBD1. This CDR3 comprises 14 residues. The V and J ends lost 8 bases and 6 bases, in that order; junction bases with no gene match: 12. In germline, CDR1 is MNHEY, CDR2 SVGAGI. The CDR3 DNA reads TGTGCCAGCGGGACAGGTTCTCGGGGGAGCGAGCAGTACTTC. Translated: CASGTGSRGSEQYF.

This chain connects TRBV30 to TRBJ1-5; D ambiguous. Germline values: CDR1 GTSNPN, CDR2 SVGIG (reference sequence). This CDR3 is built from 13 residues. With 8 bases removed from V and 0 bases from J, the gap between germline ends came to 11 bases. The CDR3, as DNA: TGTGCCGCCTCCTACCTTAGCAATCAGCCCCAGCATTTT. This gives the protein CAASYLSNQPQHF.